This T cell receptor (beta chain) was recorded in a study of Graves' ophthalmopathy and Graves' hyperthyroidism. On the study more broadly: Samples of peripheral blood were obtained at initial diagnosis, prior to treatment of any kind.

To note about this clonotype: Its antigen remains unidentified.

Amplifying from RNA transcripts, the study obtained TCR beta CDR3 regions. First-round RT-PCR relied on HTBI primers, and a second-round multiplex PCR came next. TCRdb called the multiplex PCR reads again in MiXCR, with one record for every CDR3 protein. The profile shows under 250,000 distinct CDR3 sequences, 29% of them singletons. Findings and caveats of the study: With a specificity of under 85% and a sensitivity of more than 65%, the model predicted ophthalmopathy progression. Classification of ophthalmopathy versus stable hyperthyroidism by a 13-signature model yielded about 90% sensitivity and around 77% specificity.

CDR1 and CDR2 (germline): MDHEN, SYDVKM. The CDR3 totals 14 residues. The germline V and J ends were trimmed by 5 bases and 4 bases, with 15 bases remaining between them. What was sequenced was peripheral blood. The clonotype comes from a man aged 45-65 years with Graves' ophthalmopathy. The genes are TRBV28 and TRBJ2-7; D is ambiguous. For the CDR3, the DNA is TGTGCCAGCAGTCCAGATGTTGGGTATTACGAGCAGTACTTC. Its protein product is CASSPDVGYYEQYF.